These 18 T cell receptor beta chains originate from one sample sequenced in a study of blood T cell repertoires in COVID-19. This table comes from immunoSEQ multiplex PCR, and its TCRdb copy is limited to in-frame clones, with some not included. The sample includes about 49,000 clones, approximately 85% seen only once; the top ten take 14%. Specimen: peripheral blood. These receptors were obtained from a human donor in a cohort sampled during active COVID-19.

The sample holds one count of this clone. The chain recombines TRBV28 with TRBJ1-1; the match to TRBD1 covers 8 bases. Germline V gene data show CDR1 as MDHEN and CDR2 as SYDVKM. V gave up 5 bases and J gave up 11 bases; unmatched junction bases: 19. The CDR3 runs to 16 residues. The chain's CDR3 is CASSGRDRNPLLAAFF. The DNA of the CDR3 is TGTGCCAGCAGTGGCCGGGACAGGAACCCGTTGTTGGCGGCTTTCTTT.

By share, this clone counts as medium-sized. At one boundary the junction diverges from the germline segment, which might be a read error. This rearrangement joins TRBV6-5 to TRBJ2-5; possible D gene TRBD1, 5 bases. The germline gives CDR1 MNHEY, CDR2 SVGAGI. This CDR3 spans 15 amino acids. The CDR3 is CASSYSQGSVGTQYF. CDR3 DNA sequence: TGTGCCAGCAGCTACTCGCAGGGTAGTGTCGGGACCCAGTACTTC.

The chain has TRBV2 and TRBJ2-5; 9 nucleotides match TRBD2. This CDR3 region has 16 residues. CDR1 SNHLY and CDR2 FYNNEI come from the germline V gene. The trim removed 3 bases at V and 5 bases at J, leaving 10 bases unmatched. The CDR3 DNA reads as TGTGCCAGCAGTGATAGCCAGACGGCGGGGGGGGAGACCCAGTACTTC. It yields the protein CASSDSQTAGGETQYF.

The CDR3 here is CASSRTSGGTDTQYF. CDR3 sequence (DNA): TGTGCCAGCAGCCGGACTAGCGGAGGCACAGATACGCAGTATTTT. This chain joins TRBV7-2 and TRBJ2-3, with TRBD2 matching 10 bases. V was pared by 5 bases and J by 1 base, with 3 bases of the junction left unmatched. This CDR3 contains 15 residues. CDR1 and CDR2 from the germline V gene are SGHTA and FQGNSA.

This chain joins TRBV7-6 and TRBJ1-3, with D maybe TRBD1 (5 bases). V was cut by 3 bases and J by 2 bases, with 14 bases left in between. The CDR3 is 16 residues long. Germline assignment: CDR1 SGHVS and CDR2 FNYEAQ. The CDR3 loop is CASSFGARVPGNTIYF. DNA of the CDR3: TGTGCCAGCAGCTTTGGGGCCAGGGTCCCTGGAAACACCATATATTTT.

The CDR3 here is CASSFNAGGTDTQYF. The CDR3 region has the DNA TGCGCCAGCAGCTTCAACGCGGGTGGTACAGATACGCAGTATTTT. The V and J genes are TRBV5-1 and TRBJ2-3; D might be TRBD2 (5 bases). V lost 2 bases and J 3 bases, leaving 13 bases between the germline ends. CDR1 SGHRS and CDR2 YFSETQ come from the germline V gene. The CDR3 runs 15 residues.

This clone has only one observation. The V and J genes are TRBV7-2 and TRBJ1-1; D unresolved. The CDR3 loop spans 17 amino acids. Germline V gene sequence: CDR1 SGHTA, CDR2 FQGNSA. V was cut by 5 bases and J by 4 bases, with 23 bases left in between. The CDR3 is CASSPRRVGLRGTEAFF. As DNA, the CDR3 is TGTGCCAGCAGCCCCCGACGTGTTGGCCTCCGGGGCACTGAAGCTTTCTTT.

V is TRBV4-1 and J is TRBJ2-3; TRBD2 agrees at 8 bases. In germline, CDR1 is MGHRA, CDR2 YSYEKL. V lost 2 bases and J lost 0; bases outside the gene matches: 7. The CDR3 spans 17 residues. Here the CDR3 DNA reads TGCGCCAGCAGCCAAAGTATTAGCGGGACTAGCACAGATACGCAGTATTTT. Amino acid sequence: CASSQSISGTSTDTQYF.

In DNA form, the CDR3 reads TGTGCCAGCAGCTTACAGGGGTCCAATGAGCAGTTCTTC. This codes for CASSLQGSNEQFF. This chain uses TRBV6-5 with TRBJ2-1, with 7 bases identical to TRBD1. V lost 6 bases, J lost 6 bases, and 5 bases stayed unmatched. CDR1 is MNHEY, CDR2 SVGAGI, per germline. The CDR3 totals 13 residues.

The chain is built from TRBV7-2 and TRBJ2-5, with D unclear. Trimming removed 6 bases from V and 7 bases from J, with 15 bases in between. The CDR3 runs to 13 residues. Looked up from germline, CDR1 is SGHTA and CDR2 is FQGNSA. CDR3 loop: CASRPSSSGTQYF. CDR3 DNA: TGTGCCAGCAGGCCATCATCCTCCGGGACCCAGTACTTC.

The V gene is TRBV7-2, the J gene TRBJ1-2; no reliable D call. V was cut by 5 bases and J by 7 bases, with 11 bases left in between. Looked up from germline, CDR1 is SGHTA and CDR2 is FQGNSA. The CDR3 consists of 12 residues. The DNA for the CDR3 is TGTGCCAGCAGCCCCTACGGAGGTGGCTACACCTTC. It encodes CASSPYGGGYTF. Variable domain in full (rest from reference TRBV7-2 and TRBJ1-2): GAGVSQSPSNKVTEKGKDVELRCDPISGHTALYWYRQSLGQGLEFLIYFQGNSAPDKSGLPSDRFSAERTGGSVSTLTIQRTQQEDSAVYLCASSPYGGGYTFGSGTRLTVV.

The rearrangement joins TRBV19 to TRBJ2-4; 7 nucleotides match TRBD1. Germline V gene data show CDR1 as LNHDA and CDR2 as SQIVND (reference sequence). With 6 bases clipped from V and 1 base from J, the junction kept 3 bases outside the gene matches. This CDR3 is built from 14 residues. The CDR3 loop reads CASSLTGAKNIQYF. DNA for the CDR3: TGTGCCAGTAGCTTGACAGGGGCCAAAAACATTCAGTACTTC.

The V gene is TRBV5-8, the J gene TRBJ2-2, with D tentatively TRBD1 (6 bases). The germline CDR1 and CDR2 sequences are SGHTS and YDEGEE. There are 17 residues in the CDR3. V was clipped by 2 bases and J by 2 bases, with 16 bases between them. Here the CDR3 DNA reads TGTGCCAGCAGCTTAACCACAGGGCACCCCAACACCGGGGAGCTGTTTTTT. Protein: CASSLTTGHPNTGELFF.

CDR3 bases: TGTGCCAGCAGTTACTCGACGTCTAGCGGCACCGGGGAGCTGTTTTTT. This sequence encodes CASSYSTSSGTGELFF. The chain is built from TRBV6-5 and TRBJ2-2, with TRBD2 matching over 7 bases. Unmatched junction bases numbered 5, after V lost 0 bases and J lost 4 bases. The germline gives CDR1 MNHEY, CDR2 SVGAGI. The CDR3 sequence is 16 residues long.

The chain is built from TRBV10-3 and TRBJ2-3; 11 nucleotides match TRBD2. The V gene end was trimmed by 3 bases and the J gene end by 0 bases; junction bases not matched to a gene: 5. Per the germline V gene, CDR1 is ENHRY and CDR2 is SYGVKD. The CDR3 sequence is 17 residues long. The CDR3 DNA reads TGTGCCATCAGTGACTCCGGGACTAGCGGTAGCACAGATACGCAGTATTTT. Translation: CAISDSGTSGSTDTQYF.

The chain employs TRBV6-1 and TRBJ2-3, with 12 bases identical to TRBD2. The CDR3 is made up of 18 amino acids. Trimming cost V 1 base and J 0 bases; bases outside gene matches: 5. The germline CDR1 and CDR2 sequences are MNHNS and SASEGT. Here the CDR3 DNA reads TGTGCCAGCAGTGAAGATGTGGGACTAGCGGGCAGCACAGATACGCAGTATTTT. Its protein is CASSEDVGLAGSTDTQYF.

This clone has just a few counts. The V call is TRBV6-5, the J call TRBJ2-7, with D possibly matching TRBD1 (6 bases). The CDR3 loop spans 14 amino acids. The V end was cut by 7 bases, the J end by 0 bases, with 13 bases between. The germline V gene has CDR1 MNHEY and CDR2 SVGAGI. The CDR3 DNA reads TGTGCCAGCACCCCTGGGGGACACTCCTACGAGCAGTACTTC. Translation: CASTPGGHSYEQYF.

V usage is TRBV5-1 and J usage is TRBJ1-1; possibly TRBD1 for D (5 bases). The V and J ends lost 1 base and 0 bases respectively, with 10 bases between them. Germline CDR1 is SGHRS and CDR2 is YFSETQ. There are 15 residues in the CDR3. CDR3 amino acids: CASSLQVGVNTEAFF. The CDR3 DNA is TGCGCCAGCAGCTTGCAAGTAGGGGTGAACACTGAAGCTTTCTTT.